These 19 T cell receptor beta chains came from one sample sequenced in a study of OX40 agonist ivuxolimab in advanced cancers. Repertoires were generated with immunoSEQ multiplex PCR, while TCRdb's copy carries only in-frame clones and drops some. Among around 99,000 clones listed, roughly 90% were seen once. Sequencing used CD4+ or CD8+ T cells sorted from blood, obtained in a trial of the OX40 agonist ivuxolimab. The receptors come from an adult with an advanced solid tumor such as melanoma, head and neck, liver or kidney cancer.

V usage is TRBV2 and J usage is TRBJ1-3, with D tentatively TRBD1 (6 bases). V lost 1 base, J lost 0 bases, and 10 bases lay in between. The CDR3 is made up of 16 amino acids. Per germline, CDR1 SNHLY and CDR2 FYNNEI. This CDR3 reads CASSEGQVHSGNTIYF. CDR3 sequence (DNA): TGTGCCAGCAGTGAAGGACAGGTTCACTCTGGAAACACCATATATTTT.

This clone was found once. V is TRBV14 and J is TRBJ2-5; possibly TRBD1 for D (6 bases). The CDR3 consists of 16 residues. Germline CDR1 and CDR2: SGHDN and FVKESK. V was shortened by 0 bases and J by 4 bases, with 15 bases between the two germline ends. The CDR3 bases are TGTGCCAGCAGCCAAGAGGGCAGGGGTCGACCAGAGACCCAGTACTTC. Translation gives CASSQEGRGRPETQYF.

The rearrangement joins TRBV7-2 to TRBJ2-7, with a tentative D call TRBD2 (6 bases). Trimming took off 5 bases at V and 2 bases at J, with 22 bases between the two ends. The germline V gene has CDR1 SGHTA and CDR2 FQGNSA. This CDR3 has 17 residues. The chain's CDR3 is CASSVYHNRGLAYEQYF. The CDR3 nucleotides read TGTGCCAGCAGCGTCTACCACAACCGGGGACTGGCCTACGAGCAGTACTTC.

In nucleotides, the CDR3 is TGTGCCAGCATTCCGGGGACAGCTGGCTACACCTTC. Translation: CASIPGTAGYTF. The rearrangement uses TRBV21-1 and TRBJ1-2; the DNA was not used to check the table's D call, TRBD1. TRBV21-1 is labeled a pseudogene. The CDR3 is 12 residues long.

Notes on this clone: A junction end diverges from the germline sequence, so it may reflect a read error. This chain joins TRBV6-5 and TRBJ1-1; 7 nucleotides agree with TRBD1. CDR3 length: 14 residues. Germline V lookup: CDR1 MNHEY, CDR2 SVGAGI. The CDR3 protein is CASTKGQFNTEVFF. CDR3 in DNA: TGTGCCAGCACAAAGGGACAGTTCAACACTGAAGTTTTCTTT.

The chain links TRBV30 to TRBJ1-5; D gene unclear. The CDR3 loop spans 14 amino acids. Trimming stripped 4 bases from V and 7 bases from J, with 17 bases between. Germline loops: CDR1 GTSNPN, CDR2 SVGIG (reference sequence). The CDR3: CAWTAAPSGQPQHF. The CDR3 region has the DNA TGTGCCTGGACCGCTGCCCCTTCAGGACAGCCCCAGCATTTT.

The rearrangement uses TRBV5-4 and TRBJ2-3; 8 bases fit TRBD2. With V trimmed by 4 bases and J by 2 bases, 6 bases remained unmatched. This CDR3 has 15 amino acids. The germline V gene has CDR1 SGHNT and CDR2 YYREEE (reference sequence). The DNA for the CDR3 is TGTGCCAGCAGCATAGTAGCGGGATCCACAGATACGCAGTATTTT. This gives the protein CASSIVAGSTDTQYF.

A single count supports this clone. The gene calls are TRBV5-1 and TRBJ1-1; no clear D. The germline V gene encodes CDR1 SGHRS and CDR2 YFSETQ. The germline V and J ends were trimmed by 2 bases and 2 bases, with 10 bases remaining between them. This CDR3 spans 14 amino acids. Here the CDR3 DNA reads TGCGCCAGCAGCTTACACAGAGTAAACACTGAAGCTTTCTTT. Protein sequence: CASSLHRVNTEAFF.

V is TRBV11-2 and J is TRBJ2-3; D is ambiguous. Trimming left V 3 bases short and J 2 bases short, with 9 bases between. The CDR3 has 14 amino acids. The germline V gene has CDR1 SGHAT and CDR2 FQNNGV. The DNA for the CDR3 is TGTGCCAGCAGCTTGGTTCTCCTCACAGATACGCAGTATTTT. Residues: CASSLVLLTDTQYF.

This chain uses TRBV9 with TRBJ2-3; TRBD2 matches 9 bases. The CDR3 loop spans 15 amino acids. From germline, CDR1 is SGDLS and CDR2 YYNGEE. V was clipped by 4 bases and J by 4 bases; unmatched bases: 7. The CDR3 DNA follows: TGTGCCAGCAGCCCTATAGCGGGAGCGGCAGATACGCAGTATTTT. It codes for CASSPIAGAADTQYF.

This chain links TRBV28 with TRBJ1-4; D unclear. Germline V CDR1 and CDR2: MDHEN, SYDVKM. V lost 3 bases and J 2 bases, leaving 10 bases between the germline ends. The CDR3 is 15 amino acids. The CDR3 DNA is TGTGCCAGCAGTTTGATGGGATCTACTAATGAAAAACTGTTTTTT. Translated: CASSLMGSTNEKLFF.

The gene calls are TRBV29-1 and TRBJ1-1; D call uncertain. Between the trimmed V and J ends, which lost 8 bases and 7 bases, there was a span of 17 bases. The CDR3 is 12 residues long. Germline V gene data show CDR1 as SQVTM and CDR2 as ANQGSEA. In nucleotides, the CDR3 is TGCAGCCCAAAGTATTCAACGGGTGAAGCTTTCTTT. Translating it yields CSPKYSTGEAFF. Full variable domain (remainder filled in from reference TRBV29-1 and TRBJ1-1): SAVISQKPSRDICQRGTSLTIQCQVDSQVTMMFWYRQQPGQSLTLIATANQGSEATYESGFVIDKFPISRPNLTFSTLTVSNMSPEDSSIYLCSPKYSTGEAFFGQGTRLTVV.

V is TRBV28 and J is TRBJ2-2; D may be TRBD2 (6 bases). V was clipped by 6 bases and J by 0 bases, with 11 bases between them. Per the germline V gene, CDR1 is MDHEN and CDR2 is SYDVKM. There are 15 residues in the CDR3. DNA for the CDR3: TGTGCCAGCAGGACACCGGGAGCGAACACCGGGGAGCTGTTTTTT. This translates into CASRTPGANTGELFF. Full variable domain (rest looked up from reference TRBV28 and TRBJ2-2): DVKVTQSSRYLVKRTGEKVFLECVQDMDHENMFWYRQDPGLGLRLIYFSYDVKMKEKGDIPEGYSVSREKKERFSLILESASTNQTSMYLCASRTPGANTGELFFGEGSRLTVL.

The rearrangement links TRBV29-1 to TRBJ2-1, with TRBD2 identical over 13 bases. The ends lost 7 bases at V and 7 bases at J; junction bases unmatched: 1. CDR1 SQVTM and CDR2 ANQGSEA come from the germline V gene. This CDR3 spans 12 amino acids. This chain's CDR3 is CSATSGRNEQFF. The CDR3 DNA sequence: TGCAGCGCGACTAGCGGGAGGAATGAGCAGTTCTTC.

The genes are TRBV5-1 and TRBJ1-1, with D uncertain. Trimming shortened V by 5 bases and J by 1 base, and 15 bases separated the two germline ends. The germline V gene has CDR1 SGHRS and CDR2 YFSETQ. There are 15 residues in the CDR3. As DNA, the CDR3 is TGCGCCAGCAGTGGGAGGGTATCCGCGAACACTGAAGCTTTCTTT. It yields the protein CASSGRVSANTEAFF.

The chain is built from TRBV14 and TRBJ2-1; 7 positions agree with TRBD2. Germline-derived CDR1 and CDR2 are SGHDN and FVKESK. The CDR3 runs 16 residues. The J segment lost 2 bases and the V segment lost 1 base, leaving 5 bases of the junction unmatched. In DNA, the CDR3 is TGTGCCAGCAGCCAAGCTGGTCGGGGGGCCTACAATGAGCAGTTCTTC. It codes for CASSQAGRGAYNEQFF.

This clone appeared once. The chain uses TRBV6-1 and TRBJ2-7, with a tentative D call TRBD1 (8 bases). Per germline, CDR1 MNHNS and CDR2 SASEGT. Trimming took 0 bases from V and 8 from J, leaving 17 bases between them. This CDR3 has 15 amino acids. The CDR3 DNA is TGTGCCAGCAGTGAAGCGGGAGGGACAGGAATCAAGCAGTACTTC. Translating gives CASSEAGGTGIKQYF.

The genes are TRBV29-1 and TRBJ1-2, with D perhaps TRBD1 (5 bases). The CDR3 runs 12 residues. Germline values: CDR1 SQVTM, CDR2 ANQGSEA. Trimming left V 7 bases short and J 4 bases short, with 13 bases between. The CDR3 DNA follows: TGCAGCGCTGGGGGAATAAGCTATGGCTACACCTTC. Its protein is CSAGGISYGYTF.

This rearrangement joins TRBV15 to TRBJ2-2; D may be TRBD2 (6 bases). The CDR3 is 14 residues long. Trimming stripped 5 bases from V and 7 bases from J, with 14 bases between. CDR1 and CDR2 (germline): LNHNV, YYDKDF (reference sequence). The CDR3, as DNA: TGTGCCACCAGCTGGGGGAGGTCTGGCGGGGAGCTGTTTTTT. This encodes CATSWGRSGGELFF.